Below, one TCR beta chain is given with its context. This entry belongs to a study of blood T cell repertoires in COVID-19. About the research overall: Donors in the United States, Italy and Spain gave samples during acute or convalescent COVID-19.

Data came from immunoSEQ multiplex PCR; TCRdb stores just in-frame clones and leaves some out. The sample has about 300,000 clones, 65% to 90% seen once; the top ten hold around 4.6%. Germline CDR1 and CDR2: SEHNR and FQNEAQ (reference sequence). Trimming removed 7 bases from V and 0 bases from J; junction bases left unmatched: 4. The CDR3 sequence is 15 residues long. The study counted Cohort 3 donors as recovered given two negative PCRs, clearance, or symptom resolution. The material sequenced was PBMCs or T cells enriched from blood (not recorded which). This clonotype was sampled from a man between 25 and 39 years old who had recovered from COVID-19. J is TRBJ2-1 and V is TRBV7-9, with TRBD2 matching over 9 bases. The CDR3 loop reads CASTLLAGSYNEQFF. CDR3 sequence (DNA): TGTGCCAGCACCCTACTAGCGGGCTCCTACAATGAGCAGTTCTTC. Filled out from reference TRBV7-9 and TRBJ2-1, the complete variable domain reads DTGVSQNPRHKITKRGQNVTFRCDPISEHNRLYWYRQTLGQGPEFLTYFQNEAQLEKSRLLSDRFSAERPKGSFSTLEIQRTEQGDSAMYLCASTLLAGSYNEQFFGPGTRLTVL.